Following are 21 T cell receptor beta chains from one sample sequenced in a study of T-cell reconstitution after alpha-beta-depleted transplantation in children. Unique molecular identifiers were incorporated when the TCRbeta library was constructed. One entry per CDR3 protein results from TCRdb running MiXCR on the PCR reads. The sample holds more than 200,000 distinct CDR3 sequences, about 23% seen once. Specimen: PBMCs, collected before TCRalphabeta/CD19-depleted stem cell transplant. These receptors were obtained from a girl aged 2 to 9 with Fanconi anemia, due to receive a stem cell transplant.

This clonotype was seen at least ten times. The chain has TRBV29-1 and TRBJ2-3, with D unresolved. Trimming took 8 bases from V and 0 from J, leaving 9 bases between them. This CDR3 spans 12 amino acids. Germline lookup yields CDR1 SQVTM and CDR2 ANQGSEA. CDR3 loop: CSFTSSTDTQYF. The CDR3 DNA reads TGCAGCTTCACATCTAGCACAGATACGCAGTATTTT.

This clonotype was seen only a few times. The CDR3 sequence is CSAIAGPSYEQYF. In DNA, the CDR3 is TGCAGCGCCATCGCGGGACCGAGCTACGAGCAGTACTTC. V and J are TRBV29-1 and TRBJ2-7; TRBD2 is a possible D gene (6 bases). The length of the CDR3 is 13 residues. The germline V and J ends were trimmed by 7 bases and 3 bases, with 16 bases remaining between them. Germline V gene lookup returns CDR1 SQVTM and CDR2 ANQGSEA.

At least ten counts were recorded for this clonotype. The chain has TRBV20-1 and TRBJ2-3, with D perhaps TRBD1 (6 bases). Trimming cost V 5 bases and J 2 bases, with 11 bases left between them. There are 13 residues in the CDR3. Germline CDR1 and CDR2: DFQATT and SNEGSKA (reference sequence). The CDR3 reads CSAAGQNTDTQYF. Here the CDR3 DNA reads TGCAGTGCTGCAGGACAGAACACAGATACGCAGTATTTT.

This chain joins TRBV20-1 and TRBJ1-2; D is perhaps TRBD1 (5 bases). V lost 4 bases and J 7 bases, leaving 10 bases between the germline ends. Looked up from germline, CDR1 is DFQATT and CDR2 is SNEGSKA (reference sequence). The CDR3 consists of 11 residues. CDR3 sequence reads: CSATGPTGYTF. The CDR3 nucleotides read TGCAGTGCTACGGGACCAACTGGCTACACCTTC.

This clonotype has a count of ten or more. The chain links TRBV25-1 to TRBJ2-3, with TRBD2 matching over 8 bases. Unmatched junction bases numbered 11, after V lost 0 bases and J lost 3 bases. This CDR3 is built from 18 residues. The germline CDR1 and CDR2 sequences are MGHDK and SYGVNS. CDR3 bases: TGTGCCAGCAGTGAATATTTCGAGCGGGAGAACGGTACAGATACGCAGTATTTT. This gives the protein CASSEYFERENGTDTQYF.

This clonotype was found once. The genes are TRBV10-1 and TRBJ2-1; D not certain. The CDR3 length is 14 residues. Germline V gives CDR1 WNHNN, CDR2 SYGVQD (reference sequence). V was shortened by 2 bases and J by 4 bases, with 9 bases between the two germline ends. The CDR3 DNA follows: TGCGCCAGCAGTGAGACCCTGGTGTACAATGAGCAGTTCTTC. Its translation: CASSETLVYNEQFF.

This clonotype was seen ten or more times. The chain uses TRBV29-1 and TRBJ1-3, with no clear D. The CDR3 has 13 amino acids. V was trimmed by 7 bases and J by 0 bases, leaving 10 bases between them. Germline lookup yields CDR1 SQVTM and CDR2 ANQGSEA. The CDR3: CSAQPHSGNTIYF. CDR3 sequence (DNA): TGCAGCGCCCAACCCCACTCTGGAAACACCATATATTTT.

This clonotype was recorded a few times. The V and J genes are TRBV18 and TRBJ2-1, with D tentatively TRBD2 (5 bases). CDR3 size: 15 residues. The germline V and J ends were trimmed by 3 bases and 5 bases, with 14 bases remaining between them. Germline CDR1 and CDR2: KGHSH and LQKENI. DNA for the CDR3: TGTGCCAGCTCACCCCGAAGCGGCCCTAACAATGAGCAGTTCTTC. Its protein product is CASSPRSGPNNEQFF.

This clonotype was detected ten times or more. CDR3 residues: CSARRIFTDTQYF. In DNA, the CDR3 is TGCAGTGCTAGGCGAATATTCACAGATACGCAGTATTTT. The gene calls are TRBV20-1 and TRBJ2-3; D is unclear. V was cut by 3 bases and J by 2 bases, with 9 bases left in between. The germline gives CDR1 DFQATT, CDR2 SNEGSKA (reference sequence). CDR3 length: 13 residues.

The rearrangement joins TRBV7-2 to TRBJ2-2; 10 positions match TRBD2. The CDR3 runs 15 residues. The germline CDR1 and CDR2 sequences are SGHTA and FQGNSA. V shed 5 bases, J shed 3 bases, and the junction held 3 bases outside the gene matches. CDR3 DNA: TGTGCCAGCAGCATTACTAGCGGGGACACCGGGGAGCTGTTTTTT. Translated: CASSITSGDTGELFF. Based on the CDR3 plus reference TRBV7-2 and TRBJ2-2, the full variable domain is GAGVSQSPSNKVTEKGKDVELRCDPISGHTALYWYRQSLGQGLEFLIYFQGNSAPDKSGLPSDRFSAERTGGSVSTLTIQRTQQEDSAVYLCASSITSGDTGELFFGEGSRLTVL.

This clonotype was seen repeatedly, ten times or more. V usage is TRBV9 and J usage is TRBJ2-5, with 9 bases matching TRBD2. The trim removed 0 bases at V and 1 base at J, leaving 1 base unmatched. The germline gives CDR1 SGDLS, CDR2 YYNGEE. The CDR3 extends over 15 amino acids. The DNA of the CDR3 is TGTGCCAGCAGCGTAGTGACTAGCGGCCAAGAGACCCAGTACTTC. The encoded protein is CASSVVTSGQETQYF.

There are many counts of this clonotype. CDR3 nucleotides: TGCAGCGTTGTCCTCAGCCGCTCCTACGAGCAGTACTTC. As protein: CSVVLSRSYEQYF. The chain uses TRBV29-1 and TRBJ2-7; no reliable D call. V lost 4 bases to trimming and J lost 0 bases, with 10 bases between them. The germline gives CDR1 SQVTM, CDR2 ANQGSEA. The CDR3 sequence is 13 residues long.

This clonotype was seen ten or more times. The chain joins TRBV20-1 to TRBJ2-7, with 10 bases that match TRBD2. V lost 0 bases to trimming and J lost 0 bases; unmatched junction nucleotides: 11. The CDR3 extends over 18 amino acids. Germline V CDR1 and CDR2: DFQATT, SNEGSKA (reference sequence). The CDR3 loop is CSARDQPSGGPSSYEQYF. In nucleotides, the CDR3 is TGCAGTGCTAGAGATCAGCCTAGCGGGGGCCCTAGCTCCTACGAGCAGTACTTC.

V usage is TRBV6-5 and J usage is TRBJ2-6, with D perhaps TRBD1 or TRBD2 (5 bases each). The length of the CDR3 is 15 residues. Germline V gene sequence: CDR1 MNHEY, CDR2 SVGAGI. V was shortened by 2 bases and J by 2 bases, with 7 bases between the two germline ends. The CDR3 region has the DNA TGTGCCAGCAGTTACGGGGGAGCTGGGGCCAACGTCCTGACTTTC. Its translation: CASSYGGAGANVLTF.

This clonotype appeared a few times. The V gene is TRBV29-1, the J gene TRBJ1-6; D is unresolved. Between the trimmed V and J ends, which lost 4 bases and 5 bases, there was a span of 3 bases. Germline V gene sequence: CDR1 SQVTM, CDR2 ANQGSEA. The CDR3 sequence is 11 residues long. The CDR3 reads CSVGDNSPLHF. The DNA for the CDR3 is TGCAGCGTTGGGGATAATTCACCCCTCCACTTT.

This clonotype was seen at least ten times. The chain uses TRBV12-3 or TRBV12-4 and TRBJ2-7; D remains unclear. V lost 2 bases to trimming and J lost 5 bases, with 16 bases between them. The CDR3 covers 15 residues. CDR3 sequence: CASSLWTPPPDEQYF. As DNA, the CDR3 is TGTGCCAGCAGTTTATGGACGCCCCCGCCCGACGAGCAGTACTTC.

This clonotype was counted at least ten times. The chain is built from TRBV27 and TRBJ2-1; D may be TRBD2 (5 bases). Germline V CDR1 and CDR2: MNHEY, SMNVEV (reference sequence). V lost 3 bases to trimming and J lost 5 bases, with 8 bases between them. The CDR3 totals 13 residues. CDR3: CASSLTGNNEQFF. DNA of the CDR3: TGTGCCAGCAGTTTGACGGGAAACAATGAGCAGTTCTTC.

The genes are TRBV29-1 and TRBJ2-1, with 10 positions matching TRBD2. The CDR3 loop spans 12 amino acids. From germline, CDR1 is SQVTM and CDR2 ANQGSEA. CDR3 nucleotides: TGCGCAGCCCAGCGGGGGGGCAATGAGCAGTTCTTC. This translates into CAAQRGGNEQFF.

This clonotype was detected ten times or more. This rearrangement joins TRBV20-1 to TRBJ1-4; a weak D match, TRBD1 (5 bases). CDR1 and CDR2 (germline): DFQATT, SNEGSKA (reference sequence). Trimming took off 6 bases at V and 7 bases at J, with 18 bases between the two ends. The CDR3 runs 14 residues. The CDR3 spells CSAHPGGYGEKLFF. DNA for the CDR3: TGCAGTGCGCACCCCGGGGGATACGGTGAAAAACTGTTTTTT.

The V call is TRBV20-1, the J call TRBJ2-3; tentative D call: TRBD2 (5 bases). CDR1 and CDR2 from the germline V gene are DFQATT and SNEGSKA (reference sequence). The V and J ends lost 6 bases and 9 bases respectively, with 10 bases between them. This CDR3 contains 10 residues. The CDR3: CSAELGTQYF. CDR3 coding DNA: TGCAGTGCCGAACTAGGGACGCAGTATTTT.

This clonotype has only a few counts. The J gene is TRBJ2-7, the V gene TRBV29-1; 9 bases map to TRBD1. CDR3 size: 13 residues. V shed 6 bases, J shed 4 bases, and the junction held 7 bases outside the gene matches. Germline CDR1 is SQVTM and CDR2 is ANQGSEA. CDR3 DNA: TGCAGCGTCCCGGGGACAGGGCGGTACGAGCAGTACTTC. It is translated as CSVPGTGRYEQYF.